This entry lists 8 T cell receptor beta chains sequenced from one sample in a study of T cell clonality in common variable immunodeficiency. Clones were sequenced by immunoSEQ multiplex PCR, and TCRdb holds only the in-frame ones, with some missing. This sample has 50,000 or so clones and no singletons, with around 3.7% in the ten largest. Sequenced input: peripheral blood mononuclear cells. Receptors originate from a person between 18 and 75 years old in good health.

This clone was counted many times. The read is 3 residues too short to cover the CDR3 end, so that end is filled in from the germline J gene. The chain joins TRBV7-3 to TRBJ1-1; TRBD1 might be the D (5 bases). The CDR3 consists of 15 residues. Germline V lookup: CDR1 SGHTA, CDR2 FQGTGA. CDR3 DNA, as far as it was read: TGTGCCAGCTCCTTACTCCCGGGACTCCGGACCGAA. Its protein is CASSLLPGLRTE. The entire CDR3 is CASSLLPGLRTEAFF. The full variable domain, its missing parts supplied by reference TRBV7-3 and TRBJ1-1, is GAGVSQTPSNKVTEKGKYVELRCDPISGHTALYWYRQSLGQGPEFLIYFQGTGAADDSGLPNDRFFAVRPEGSVSTLKIQRTERGDSAVYLCASSLLPGLRTEAFFGQGTRLTVV.

The sample holds a few counts of this clone. The read terminates 3 residues ahead of where the CDR3 ends, so the germline J gene completes it. The V call is TRBV7-3, the J call TRBJ2-2; D possibly corresponds to TRBD2 (6 bases). The germline gives CDR1 SGHTA, CDR2 FQGTGA. The CDR3 totals 14 residues. CDR3 loop: CASSSAGHNSPLFF. CDR3 DNA (partial): TGTGCCAGCAGCTCAGCGGGTCATAATTCACCG.

Notes on this clone: The read ends 3 residues shy of where the CDR3 ends; the end is completed using the germline J gene. The rearrangement links TRBV7-9 to TRBJ2-7; TRBD2 aligns across 14 bases. Germline CDR1 reads SEHNR; CDR2 reads FQNEAQ (reference sequence). The CDR3 is made up of 15 amino acids. Trimming cost V 5 bases and J 4 bases; bases outside gene matches: 4. The CDR3 DNA, read in part, is TGTGCCAGCAGCCTTGGACTAGCGGGAGGTTACGAG. Translated: CASSLGLAGGYE. The CDR3 in full is CASSLGLAGGYEQYF.

This clone was picked up many times. The read comes to an end 3 residues before the CDR3 does, leaving the germline J gene to fill in the end. V is TRBV27 and J is TRBJ1-1; unclear D gene. The CDR3 extends over 15 amino acids. Germline V CDR1 and CDR2: MNHEY, SMNVEV (reference sequence). Trimming cost V 6 bases and J 1 base, with 15 bases left between them. CDR3 amino acids: CASSLEGGANTEAFF. CDR3 DNA, as far as it was read: TGTGCCAGCAGCCTCGAGGGTGGTGCGAACACTGAA.

This clone was picked up a small number of times. At one boundary the junction diverges from the germline segment, which might be a read error. The CDR3 end lies 3 residues beyond the end of the read and is filled in from the germline J gene. This chain connects TRBV19 to TRBJ1-5, with TRBD1 matching over 10 bases. The germline gives CDR1 LNHDA, CDR2 SQIVND (reference sequence). This CDR3 has 15 amino acids. CDR3 DNA (partial): TGTGCCAGTAGTATGGAGACAGGGGGCAACCAGCCC. Amino acids: CASSMETGGNQP. The whole CDR3 is CASSMETGGNQPQHF.

The sample holds many counts of this clone. The missing CDR3 end, 3 residues past where the read stops, is filled in from the germline J gene. The chain is built from TRBV13 and TRBJ2-7; a weak D match, TRBD2 (6 bases). Deletions cut 5 bases from V and 0 bases from J, with 20 bases between. This CDR3 comprises 17 residues. Germline assignment: CDR1 PRHDT and CDR2 FYEKMQ (reference sequence). CDR3 DNA, as far as it was read: TGTGCCAGCAGCCTTAGGCGTGTAGCGGATATCTCCTACGAG. It specifies CASSLRRVADISYE. The full-length CDR3 reads as CASSLRRVADISYEQYF.

This clone was found many times. The read ends 3 residues before the CDR3 terminus; that terminus is restored from the germline J gene. The chain has TRBV5-6 and TRBJ1-1; 9 nucleotides line up with TRBD1. Germline assignment: CDR1 SGHDT and CDR2 YYEEEE. V lost 4 bases and J lost 4; bases outside the gene matches: 5. CDR3 size: 14 residues. The DNA read from the CDR3 is TGTGCCAGCAGCGACACAGGGGGCCCCACTGAA. Protein sequence: CASSDTGGPTE. The CDR3 reads in full as CASSDTGGPTEAFF.

This clone came up many times. The CDR3 end is not reached by the read, which stops 3 residues before it; the germline J gene fills it in. The gene calls are TRBV14 and TRBJ2-7; perhaps TRBD1 as D (6 bases). Germline V gene lookup returns CDR1 SGHDN and CDR2 FVKESK. Between the trimmed V and J ends, which lost 0 bases and 5 bases, there was a span of 14 bases. This CDR3 region has 15 residues. Partial CDR3 DNA: TGTGCCAGCAGCCAAGAATCACAGGGTCGTCACGAG. Translation gives CASSQESQGRHE. The CDR3 in full is CASSQESQGRHEQYF.